Listed below are T cell receptor beta chains from one sample, sequenced in a study of CD8 T cells in ankylosing spondylitis. A single record per CDR3 protein comes from TCRdb applying MiXCR to the 5' RACE reads. In the table there are some 37,000 distinct CDR3 sequences, 4.5% to 6% of which are singletons. Sequenced: blood, either unsorted or a sorted T cell fraction (not recorded which). These receptors all stem from a male donor with ankylosing spondylitis or in good health (not recorded which). The CDR3 runs from the conserved cysteine through the conserved F or W. A D gene is named only where the DNA matches it firmly. The size field is filled for only some rows; it gives once, few, many or a size class.

V gene	D gene	J gene	clone size	CDR3 DNA	CDR3 protein
TRBV20-1	.	TRBJ2-7	many	TGCAGTGCTAGAGAGGCACCGAGCTACGAGCAGTACTTC	CSAREAPSYEQYF
TRBV5-6	TRBD1	TRBJ1-2	many	TGTGCCAGCAGCCTGACAGGGGGCGTAAACTATGGCTACACCTTC	CASSLTGGVNYGYTF
TRBV5-5	.	TRBJ1-6	many	TGTGCCAGCAGCCATGGCCGTCATAATTCACCCCTCCACTTT	CASSHGRHNSPLHF
TRBV12-3/TRBV12-4	TRBD1	TRBJ2-2	many	TGTGCCAGCAGTCCCTTGAGGGGGCACACCGGGGAGCTGTTTTTT	CASSPLRGHTGELFF
TRBV7-2	.	TRBJ2-4	many	TGTGCCAGCAGCTTAGAGGCCATGGCCAAAAACATTCAGTACTTC	CASSLEAMAKNIQYF
TRBV29-1	.	TRBJ2-1	.	TGCAGCGCCGGGACGGTCGACTACAATGAGCAGTTCTTC	CSAGTVDYNEQFF
TRBV29-1	.	TRBJ2-1	many	TGCAGCGTTGCCGACCACTCCTACAATGAGCAGTTCTTC	CSVADHSYNEQFF
TRBV2	.	TRBJ1-5	once	TGTGCCTGCAGTCTTTCCCCTGGACCACTCTTTAGCAATCAGCCCCAGCATTTT	CACSLSPGPLFSNQPQHF
TRBV7-2	.	TRBJ2-5	many	TGTGCCAGCAGCTTAGTGGTCAGGCAAGAGACCCAGTACTTC	CASSLVVRQETQYF
TRBV20-1	.	TRBJ2-2	many	TGCAGCCCCCGTGCAGGGAACACCGGGGAGCTGTTTTTT	CSPRAGNTGELFF
TRBV24-1	TRBD1	TRBJ1-1	many	TGTGCCACCAGTGATTCTACCCCCGACAGGGGAAGAACTGAAGCTTTCTTT	CATSDSTPDRGRTEAFF
TRBV12-3/TRBV12-4	TRBD1	TRBJ1-2	many	TGTGCCAGCAGCGGGACAGCCACTAACTATGGCTACACCTTC	CASSGTATNYGYTF
TRBV4-3	TRBD2	TRBJ2-1	many	TGCGCCAGCAGCCAAGACTCGGGGGGTTCCTACAATGAGCAGTTCTTC	CASSQDSGGSYNEQFF
TRBV20-1	.	TRBJ2-5	many	TGCAGTGCTAGGATCCCTGCCCAAGGGACCCAGTACTTC	CSARIPAQGTQYF
TRBV29-1	.	TRBJ2-1	many	TGCAGCGCTGATCTATTCAGCGATGAGCAGTTCTTC	CSADLFSDEQFF
TRBV20-1	TRBD1	TRBJ1-5	many	TGCAGTGCTGGAAGGACAGGAGGGGAGCCCCAGCATTTT	CSAGRTGGEPQHF
TRBV3-1	.	TRBJ2-7	many	TGTGCCAGCAGCCGACGTTTAGGGGGGAATTCCTACGAGCAGTACTTC	CASSRRLGGNSYEQYF
TRBV3-1	.	TRBJ2-5	many	TGTGCCAGCAGCCCCTATCGCAGGGACGCTGAGACCCAGTACTTC	CASSPYRRDAETQYF
TRBV2	TRBD2	TRBJ2-1	many	TGTGCCAGCGTGATTGGCGGGGGCTACAATGAGCAGTTCTTC	CASVIGGGYNEQFF
TRBV5-1	.	TRBJ2-1	many	TGCGCCAGCAGTTTCGGGGGACGGGGTAACAATGAGCAGTTCTTC	CASSFGGRGNNEQFF
TRBV3-1	TRBD1	TRBJ1-4	many	TGTGCCAGCAGCCAACAAACCGGGACAGGGGGCGGAAAACTGTTTTTT	CASSQQTGTGGGKLFF
TRBV5-1	.	TRBJ1-1	many	TGCGCCAGCAGCCTATCCCGGCCGAACACTGAAGCTTTCTTT	CASSLSRPNTEAFF
TRBV20-1	TRBD2	TRBJ2-3	many	TGCAGTGCTAGAGATAGCGGGAGGGATCCTGATACGCAGTATTTT	CSARDSGRDPDTQYF
TRBV15	.	TRBJ2-1	many	TGTGCCACCAGCAGAGAAGCGGGCCCGTGGGATGAGCAGTTCTTC	CATSREAGPWDEQFF
TRBV29-1	TRBD1	TRBJ2-7	many	TGCAGCGCGGGGACAGGAAGGGCCTACGAGCAGTACTTC	CSAGTGRAYEQYF
TRBV12-1	.	TRBJ2-2	.	TGTGCCAGGAGCTTTGGGCTGAACTCCGGGGAGCTGTTTTTT	CARSFGLNSGELFF
TRBV5-1	.	TRBJ2-7	many	TGCGCCAGCAGCTGGACTCCGGACAGCTTATTTGAGCAGTACTTC	CASSWTPDSLFEQYF
TRBV30	.	TRBJ2-1	many	TGTGCCTGGAATGCCAGGGCAGAGGATGAGCAGTTCTTC	CAWNARAEDEQFF
TRBV12-3/TRBV12-4	.	TRBJ2-3	many	TGTGCCAGCACCCCCATCGGCGGAGAGGAAGATACGCAGTATTTT	CASTPIGGEEDTQYF
TRBV18	TRBD1	TRBJ1-6	few	TGTGCCAGCTCACCGGACAGGGGGACCTCACCCCTCCACTTT	CASSPDRGTSPLHF
TRBV2	.	TRBJ1-4	many	TGTGCCAGCAGTGGAGATACCCGGCTCGGCGGGGATGGTGAAAAACTGTTTTTT	CASSGDTRLGGDGEKLFF